Shown below are 20 T cell receptor beta chains from a single sample sequenced in a study of blood T cell repertoires in COVID-19. Generated by immunoSEQ multiplex PCR, the TCRdb table keeps only in-frame clones and is missing some. The profile shows a few hundred thousand clones, approximately 83% of them singletons. The source material was PBMCs or T cells enriched from blood (not recorded which). These receptors were collected from a woman in her 40s with acute COVID-19.

This clone showed up just once. The J gene is TRBJ2-1, the V gene TRBV6-5; 10 bases fit TRBD2. Trimming took 6 bases from V and 6 from J; bases not matched to a gene: 8. Germline assignment: CDR1 MNHEY and CDR2 SVGAGI. CDR3 length: 15 residues. The CDR3 DNA reads TGTGCCAGCAGCGGGAGGGGACTAGCGACCAATGAGCAGTTCTTC. Translation gives CASSGRGLATNEQFF.

The chain is built from TRBV5-5 and TRBJ1-1, with 7 bases identical to TRBD1. The CDR3 has 14 amino acids. Germline CDR1 is SGHKS and CDR2 is YYEKEE (reference sequence). V dropped 0 bases and J dropped 5; count of bases not matched to a gene: 4. The CDR3 DNA follows: TGTGCCAGCAGCTTGGGGGCAGGGGGTACTGAAGCTTTCTTT. Translated: CASSLGAGGTEAFF.

The V and J genes are TRBV29-1 and TRBJ2-1; D is perhaps TRBD2 (6 bases). Trimming left V 6 bases short and J 2 bases short, with 8 bases between. Germline CDR1 and CDR2: SQVTM and ANQGSEA. The CDR3 length is 12 residues. This CDR3 reads CSVTGAYNEQFF. As DNA, the CDR3 is TGCAGCGTCACGGGAGCCTACAATGAGCAGTTCTTC.

This chain links TRBV27 with TRBJ2-2; D remains ambiguous. Looked up from germline, CDR1 is MNHEY and CDR2 is SMNVEV (reference sequence). The V gene lost 4 bases and the J gene lost 0 bases, with 3 bases spanning the gap. This CDR3 is 13 amino acids long. The CDR3 sequence is CASSSANTGELFF. CDR3 coding DNA: TGTGCCAGCAGTTCAGCGAACACCGGGGAGCTGTTTTTT.

J is TRBJ2-4 and V is TRBV5-1; D possibly corresponds to TRBD2 (6 bases). The length of the CDR3 is 19 residues. CDR1 and CDR2 from the germline V gene are SGHRS and YFSETQ. Trimming stripped 0 bases from V and 3 bases from J, with 22 bases between. Here the CDR3 DNA reads TGCGCCAGCAGCTTGGATCGGGAGACTTCCCTATATGGCAAAAACATTCAGTACTTC. Protein sequence: CASSLDRETSLYGKNIQYF.

This chain links TRBV7-9 with TRBJ2-2; 8 bases are shared with TRBD1. With V trimmed by 5 bases and J by 4 bases, 6 bases remained unmatched. The CDR3 consists of 15 residues. Germline-derived CDR1 and CDR2 are SEHNR and FQNEAQ (reference sequence). The CDR3 spells CASSPEDRVTGELFF. The CDR3 nucleotides read TGTGCCAGCAGCCCGGAGGACAGGGTCACCGGGGAGCTGTTTTTT.

This chain links TRBV27 with TRBJ2-1; TRBD2 matches 9 bases. This CDR3 region has 14 residues. Per the germline V gene, CDR1 is MNHEY and CDR2 is SMNVEV (reference sequence). J lost 4 bases, V lost 6 bases, and 4 bases had no gene match. The CDR3 nucleotides are TGTGCCAGCAGCTGGACTAGCGCTTACAATGAGCAGTTCTTC. It encodes CASSWTSAYNEQFF.

The V call is TRBV7-9, the J call TRBJ1-2, with 9 bases identical to TRBD1. The trim removed 1 base at V and 2 bases at J, leaving 5 bases unmatched. This CDR3 has 16 amino acids. Per germline, CDR1 SEHNR and CDR2 FQNEAQ (reference sequence). CDR3 nucleotide sequence: TGTGCCAGCAGCTTAGGGACAGGGGTGGGGAACTATGGCTACACCTTC. Its translation is CASSLGTGVGNYGYTF.

This chain links TRBV28 with TRBJ1-1, with D perhaps TRBD1 (5 bases). The CDR3 is made up of 10 amino acids. CDR1 and CDR2 (germline): MDHEN, SYDVKM. Trimming removed 10 bases from V and 3 bases from J, with 6 bases in between. The CDR3 nucleotides are TGTGCCATAGGGGACACTGAAGCTTTCTTT. Translation: CAIGDTEAFF. The full variable domain, rest sourced from reference TRBV28 and TRBJ1-1, is DVKVTQSSRYLVKRTGEKVFLECVQDMDHENMFWYRQDPGLGLRLIYFSYDVKMKEKGDIPEGYSVSREKKERFSLILESASTNQTSMYLCAIGDTEAFFGQGTRLTVV.

This CDR3 reads CASKPDSSRDEQFF. CDR3 DNA: TGTGCCAGCAAGCCGGACTCCTCGAGGGATGAGCAGTTCTTC. The chain employs TRBV2 and TRBJ2-1; the D gene is possibly TRBD2 (5 bases). V was shortened by 7 bases and J by 8 bases, with 18 bases between the two germline ends. The V gene's germline CDR1 is SNHLY and CDR2 FYNNEI. This CDR3 has 14 residues.

The chain joins TRBV18 to TRBJ2-5; 14 nucleotides line up with TRBD2. Trimming at V came to 3 bases and at J to 6 bases, leaving 6 bases not matched to a gene. This CDR3 spans 16 amino acids. Germline loops: CDR1 KGHSH, CDR2 LQKENI. The CDR3 loop is CASSPGTSGSGKTQYF. The CDR3 nucleotides are TGTGCCAGCTCACCGGGGACTAGCGGGAGCGGAAAGACCCAGTACTTC.

This chain connects TRBV3-1 (or the pseudogene TRBV3-2) to TRBJ2-7; TRBD1 agrees at 9 bases. CDR1 is LGHDT, CDR2 YNNKEL, per germline (reference sequence). Trimming took 5 bases from V and 7 from J; bases not matched to a gene: 18. CDR3 length equals 17 residues. The chain's CDR3 is CASSARLGLTGGSEQYF. The CDR3 DNA reads as TGTGCCAGCAGCGCCAGGCTTGGTCTAACAGGGGGCTCTGAGCAGTACTTC.

The rearrangement links TRBV6-4 to TRBJ2-3, with 9 bases lining up with TRBD1. V dropped 2 bases and J dropped 0; count of bases not matched to a gene: 0. The CDR3 is made up of 15 amino acids. Germline CDR1 is MRHNA and CDR2 is SNTAGT. Written as DNA, the CDR3 is TGTGCCAGCAGTGACGGGACAGGGAGCACAGATACGCAGTATTTT. It is translated as CASSDGTGSTDTQYF.

The V call is TRBV7-2, the J call TRBJ1-1; D remains ambiguous. Trimming pared 2 bases from V and 5 bases from J, leaving 6 bases between. Germline V CDR1 and CDR2: SGHTA, FQGNSA. This CDR3 is built from 12 residues. This CDR3 reads CASSLRETEAFF. In nucleotides, the CDR3 is TGTGCCAGCAGCTTACGGGAGACTGAAGCTTTCTTT.

V and J are TRBV6-2 or TRBV6-3 and TRBJ2-1; possibly TRBD2 for D (5 bases). The CDR3 covers 16 residues. Germline CDR1 is MNHEY and CDR2 is SVGEGT. V was pared by 2 bases and J by 0 bases, with 11 bases between. The CDR3 DNA sequence: TGTGCCAGCAGTTACCGGACTGGAAGCTCCTACAATGAGCAGTTCTTC. This encodes CASSYRTGSSYNEQFF.

J is TRBJ2-1 and V is TRBV7-2, with 7 positions matching TRBD2. Germline-derived CDR1 and CDR2 are SGHTA and FQGNSA. The CDR3 sequence is 13 residues long. Losses at the gene ends were 10 bases for V and 3 bases for J; bases not matched to a gene: 6. CDR3 DNA: TGTGCCACTTCCGGCGGGAGCTACAATGAGCAGTTCTTC. Its protein product is CATSGGSYNEQFF.

This clone was counted a few times. V usage is TRBV5-1 and J usage is TRBJ2-7, with 10 nucleotides matching TRBD2. Germline lookup yields CDR1 SGHRS and CDR2 YFSETQ. Trimming at V came to 4 bases and at J to 12 bases, leaving 16 bases not matched to a gene. The CDR3 is made up of 15 amino acids. The CDR3 DNA follows: TGCGCCAGCAGCGTAAAAACTAGCGGGGACCTCCCCGTGTACTTC. Its translation is CASSVKTSGDLPVYF.

V and J are TRBV9 and TRBJ2-1, with D perhaps TRBD2 (6 bases). Between the trimmed V and J ends, which lost 0 bases and 6 bases, there was a span of 16 bases. This CDR3 has 16 amino acids. Germline values: CDR1 SGDLS, CDR2 YYNGEE. The CDR3 loop reads CASSVVSGPGANEQFF. CDR3 sequence (DNA): TGTGCCAGCAGCGTAGTAAGCGGCCCGGGAGCCAATGAGCAGTTCTTC.

This clone was seen just once. The J gene is TRBJ1-2, the V gene TRBV25-1, with 7 bases lining up with TRBD1. The CDR3 length is 12 residues. The V and J ends lost 4 bases and 6 bases, in that order; junction bases with no gene match: 2. CDR1 MGHDK and CDR2 SYGVNS come from the germline V gene. CDR3: CASSAGGNGYTF. The CDR3 DNA reads TGTGCCAGCAGTGCAGGGGGGAATGGCTACACCTTC.

This rearrangement joins TRBV11-3 to TRBJ1-3; 7 nucleotides line up with TRBD1. The CDR3 is made up of 17 amino acids. CDR1 and CDR2 from the germline V gene are SGHNT and YENEEA. The ends lost 7 bases at V and 2 bases at J; junction bases unmatched: 14. CDR3: CASTWTGGQSTGNTIYF. As DNA, the CDR3 is TGTGCCAGCACATGGACTGGGGGACAGTCTACTGGAAACACCATATATTTT.